This TCR beta chain was recorded in a study of CD8+ T cells in alopecia areata. Study-wide context: Severity scoring for treated patients was based on the percentage of affected scalp area.

Following RNA extraction, reverse transcription yielded cDNA that acted as the sequencing template. This table comes from immunoSEQ multiplex PCR, and its TCRdb copy is limited to in-frame clones, with some not included. The sample carries 200,000 to 250,000 clones, over 60% recorded once. Treatment reported: oral pan-JAK inhibitor, 5-10 mg twice daily. This clone has a handful of counts. Trimming removed 1 base at V and 2 bases at J, with 12 bases between. The germline V gene has CDR1 MGHRA and CDR2 YSYEKL. CDR3 length equals 15 residues. Specimen: CD4+ T cells sorted from blood, collected around week 46, from a patient treated with tofacitinib. The genes are TRBV4-1 and TRBJ2-7; maybe TRBD1 (6 bases). The origin of this receptor is a human donor with alopecia areata. CDR3 region: CASSQAAGATYEQYF. CDR3 coding DNA: TGCGCCAGCAGCCAAGCTGCAGGGGCCACCTACGAGCAGTACTTC.